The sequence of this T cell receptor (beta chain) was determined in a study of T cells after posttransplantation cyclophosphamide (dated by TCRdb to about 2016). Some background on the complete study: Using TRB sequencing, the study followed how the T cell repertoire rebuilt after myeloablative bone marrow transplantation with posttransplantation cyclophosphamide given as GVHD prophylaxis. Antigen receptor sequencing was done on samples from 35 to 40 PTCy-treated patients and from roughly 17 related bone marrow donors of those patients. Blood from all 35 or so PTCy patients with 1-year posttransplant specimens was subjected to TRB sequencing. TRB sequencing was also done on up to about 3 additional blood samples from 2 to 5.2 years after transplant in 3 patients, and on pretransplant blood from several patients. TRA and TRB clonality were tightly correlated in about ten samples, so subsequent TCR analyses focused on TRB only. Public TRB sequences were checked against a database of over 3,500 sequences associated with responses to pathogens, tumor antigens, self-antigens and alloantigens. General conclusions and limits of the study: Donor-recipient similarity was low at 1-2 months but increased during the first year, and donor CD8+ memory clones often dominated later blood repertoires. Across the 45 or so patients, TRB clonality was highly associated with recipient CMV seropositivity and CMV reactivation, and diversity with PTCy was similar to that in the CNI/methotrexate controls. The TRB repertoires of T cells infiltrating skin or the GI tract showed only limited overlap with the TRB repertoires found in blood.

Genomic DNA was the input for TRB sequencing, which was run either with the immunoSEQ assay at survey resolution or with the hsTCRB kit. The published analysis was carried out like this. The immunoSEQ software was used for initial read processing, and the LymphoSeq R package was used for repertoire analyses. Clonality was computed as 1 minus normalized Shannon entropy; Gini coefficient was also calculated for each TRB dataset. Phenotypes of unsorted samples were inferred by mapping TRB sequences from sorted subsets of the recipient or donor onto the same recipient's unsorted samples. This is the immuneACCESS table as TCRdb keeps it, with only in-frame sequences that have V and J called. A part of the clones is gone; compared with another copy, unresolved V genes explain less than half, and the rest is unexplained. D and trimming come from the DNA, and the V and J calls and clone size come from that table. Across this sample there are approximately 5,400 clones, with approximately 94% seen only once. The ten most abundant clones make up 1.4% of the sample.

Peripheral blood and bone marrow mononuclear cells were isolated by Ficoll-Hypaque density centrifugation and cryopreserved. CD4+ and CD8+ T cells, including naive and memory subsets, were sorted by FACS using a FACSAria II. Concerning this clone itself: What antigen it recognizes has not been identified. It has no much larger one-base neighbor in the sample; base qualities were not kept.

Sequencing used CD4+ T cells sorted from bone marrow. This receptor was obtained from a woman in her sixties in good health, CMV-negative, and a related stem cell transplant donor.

The DNA reads TGTGCCAGCAGTTTCGGGGCCCCGGGACACTCCTACAATGAGCAGTTCTTC. This translates into CASSFGAPGHSYNEQFF. Recombination connected TRBV27 to TRBJ2-7, with TRBD1 as a weak D call on 6 bases. The J call is uncertain, as TRBJ2-1 better fits the DNA end. CDR3 length: 17 amino acids, cysteine to phenylalanine. The retained sequence is limited to the CDR3, 51 bases, with the frame set at the first base. Per the germline V gene (reference sequence), MNHEY is the CDR1 and SMNVEV is the CDR2.